The 25 T cell receptor beta chains below come from one sample, sequenced in a study of OX40 agonist ivuxolimab in advanced cancers. TCRdb's copy holds only in-frame clones and misses some; the assay was immunoSEQ multiplex PCR. The sample carries roughly 24,000 clones, 88% recorded once. The input for sequencing was CD4+ or CD8+ T cells sorted from blood, taken in a trial of the OX40 agonist ivuxolimab. The receptors here all came from an adult with an advanced solid tumor such as melanoma, head and neck, liver or kidney cancer.

The chain is built from TRBV5-4 and TRBJ2-5, with 13 bases identical to TRBD2. The V and J ends lost 5 bases and 5 bases, in that order; junction bases with no gene match: 6. This CDR3 has 15 residues. Germline V CDR1 and CDR2: SGHNT, YYREEE (reference sequence). CDR3 sequence: CASSSPTSGGETQYF. The CDR3 region has the DNA TGTGCCAGCAGTTCCCCGACTAGCGGGGGGGAGACCCAGTACTTC.

A remark on this clone: The sample holds other DNA sequences that translate to the same CDR3. The J gene is TRBJ2-7, the V gene TRBV5-1; 7 bases are shared with TRBD1. V gave up 8 bases and J gave up 3 bases; unmatched junction bases: 14. There are 15 residues in the CDR3. Germline CDR1 is SGHRS and CDR2 is YFSETQ. DNA for the CDR3: TGCGCCAGTAGCCTACGACAGGGTTTGGGCTACGAGCAGTACTTC. It specifies CASSLRQGLGYEQYF.

This rearrangement joins TRBV5-1 to TRBJ1-5; TRBD1 matches 8 bases. Trimming removed 1 base from V and 5 bases from J; junction bases left unmatched: 2. Germline loops: CDR1 SGHRS, CDR2 YFSETQ. The CDR3 is 14 residues long. The CDR3 is CASSLTGGDQPQHF. CDR3 nucleotides: TGCGCCAGCAGCTTGACAGGGGGGGATCAGCCCCAGCATTTT.

In its sample, this clone was seen a few times. This chain uses TRBV7-9 with TRBJ1-1; TRBD1 might be the D (6 bases). This CDR3 has 13 residues. CDR1 SEHNR and CDR2 FQNEAQ come from the germline V gene (reference sequence). The V gene lost 3 bases and the J gene lost 6 bases, with 11 bases spanning the gap. The DNA of the CDR3 is TGTGCCAGCAGCTTGATACAGGGAGCTGAAGCTTTCTTT. As protein: CASSLIQGAEAFF.

About this clone: Other DNA sequences in this specimen translate into the identical CDR3. This chain connects TRBV4-3 to TRBJ2-3; D uncertain. CDR1 is LGHNA, CDR2 YSLEER, per germline. V lost 0 bases and J lost 0, with 7 bases in between. CDR3 length: 15 residues. CDR3 sequence reads: CASSQDGFSTDTQYF. The DNA for the CDR3 is TGCGCCAGCAGCCAAGACGGGTTTAGCACAGATACGCAGTATTTT.

The chain carries TRBV7-2 and TRBJ2-2; unclear D gene. The CDR3 is made up of 12 amino acids. With 4 bases removed from V and 6 bases from J, the gap between germline ends came to 6 bases. The V gene's germline CDR1 is SGHTA and CDR2 FQGNSA. CDR3 in DNA: TGTGCCAGCAGCTCAGACTCCGGGGAGCTGTTTTTT. Protein sequence: CASSSDSGELFF.

The chain carries TRBV5-1 and TRBJ2-2, with 8 positions matching TRBD2. Germline V gene data show CDR1 as SGHRS and CDR2 as YFSETQ. V was clipped by 2 bases and J by 0 bases; unmatched bases: 6. This CDR3 has 17 residues. The CDR3 sequence: CASSLLPSGPNTGELFF. The CDR3 region has the DNA TGCGCCAGCAGCTTACTGCCTAGCGGGCCGAACACCGGGGAGCTGTTTTTT.

This clone was detected only once. The chain has TRBV20-1 and TRBJ2-3, with 7 bases lining up with TRBD1. Unmatched junction bases numbered 2, after V lost 6 bases and J lost 5 bases. The V gene's germline CDR1 is DFQATT and CDR2 SNEGSKA (reference sequence). The CDR3 totals 11 residues. The CDR3: CSAPGGDTQYF. In DNA, the CDR3 is TGCAGTGCCCCAGGGGGAGATACGCAGTATTTT.

The J gene is TRBJ2-3, the V gene TRBV5-1, with D possibly being TRBD1 (7 bases). The germline V and J ends were trimmed by 1 base and 4 bases, with 13 bases remaining between them. The V gene's germline CDR1 is SGHRS and CDR2 YFSETQ. The CDR3 sequence is 15 residues long. In DNA form, the CDR3 reads TGCGCCAGCAGCTTGAACAGGGGAGGCGCAGATACGCAGTATTTT. It translates to CASSLNRGGADTQYF. Full variable domain (outside the CDR3, taken from reference TRBV5-1 and TRBJ2-3): KAGVTQTPRYLIKTRGQQVTLSCSPISGHRSVSWYQQTPGQGLQFLFEYFSETQRNKGNFPGRFSGRQFSNSRSEMNVSTLELGDSALYLCASSLNRGGADTQYFGPGTRLTVL.

This clone was found once. V usage is TRBV2 and J usage is TRBJ1-2; D unclear. CDR3 length: 15 residues. Germline V lookup: CDR1 SNHLY, CDR2 FYNNEI. Trimming pared 7 bases from V and 3 bases from J, leaving 18 bases between. This CDR3 reads CASTWYGQRDYGYTF. CDR3 nucleotides: TGTGCCAGCACCTGGTATGGGCAGCGGGACTATGGCTACACCTTC.

This CDR3 reads CSGTPRGDNEQFF. For the CDR3, the DNA is TGCAGCGGTACCCCCAGGGGTGACAATGAGCAGTTCTTC. The chain joins TRBV29-1 to TRBJ2-1, with D possibly matching TRBD1 (6 bases). Trimming shortened V by 7 bases and J by 5 bases, and 15 bases separated the two germline ends. Germline V gives CDR1 SQVTM, CDR2 ANQGSEA. The CDR3 covers 13 residues.

The chain recombines TRBV29-1 with TRBJ2-3; maybe TRBD1 (5 bases). V was pared by 1 base and J by 0 bases, with 11 bases between. This CDR3 is built from 15 residues. CDR1 and CDR2 from the germline V gene are SQVTM and ANQGSEA. The DNA of the CDR3 is TGCAGCGTTGAAGCTCGACAGAAAAGCACAGATACGCAGTATTTT. It yields the protein CSVEARQKSTDTQYF.

This chain uses TRBV18 with TRBJ1-4; 8 bases match TRBD1. CDR3 length equals 14 residues. V shed 3 bases and J 8 bases; nucleotides not matched to a gene: 5. CDR1 and CDR2 (germline): KGHSH, LQKENI. Here the CDR3 reads CASSPDRDGEKLFF. The CDR3 DNA reads as TGTGCCAGCTCACCGGACAGGGATGGCGAAAAACTGTTTTTT.

V gene TRBV6-4 combines with J gene TRBJ2-6; maybe TRBD2 (6 bases). The CDR3 has 17 amino acids. The ends were cut back, 4 bases at V and 0 bases at J, with 13 bases in the middle. Per germline, CDR1 MRHNA and CDR2 SNTAGT. CDR3 sequence (DNA): TGTGCCAGCAGTGCCGGGACTGCCTCCTCTGGGGCCAACGTCCTGACTTTC. As protein: CASSAGTASSGANVLTF.

The sample holds one count of this clone. This chain joins TRBV30 and TRBJ1-3; TRBD1 is a possible D gene (5 bases). Trimming shortened V by 2 bases and J by 0 bases, and 11 bases separated the two germline ends. The CDR3 consists of 15 residues. The germline CDR1 and CDR2 sequences are GTSNPN and SVGIG (reference sequence). Written as DNA, the CDR3 is TGTGCCTGGAGTTTAACAGGAGTCTCTGGAAACACCATATATTTT. It yields the protein CAWSLTGVSGNTIYF.

This chain links TRBV7-8 with TRBJ1-1; D unclear. CDR1 and CDR2 from the germline V gene are SGHVS and FQNEAQ. This CDR3 contains 13 residues. V lost 5 bases to trimming and J lost 0 bases, with 7 bases between them. CDR3 region: CASSRDLNTEAFF. The CDR3 region has the DNA TGTGCCAGCAGCCGAGATTTGAACACTGAAGCTTTCTTT. Full variable domain (missing parts from reference TRBV7-8 and TRBJ1-1): GAGVSQSPRYKVAKRGQDVALRCDPISGHVSLFWYQQALGQGPEFLTYFQNEAQLDKSGLPSDRFFAERPEGSVSTLKIQRTQQEDSAVYLCASSRDLNTEAFFGQGTRLTVV.

This sequence joins TRBV6-1 and TRBJ2-7, with 9 positions matching TRBD1. Germline CDR1 MNHNS, CDR2 SASEGT. The CDR3 covers 15 residues. Germline trimming cut 2 bases from V and 3 bases from J; bases unmatched to any gene: 5. Here the CDR3 DNA reads TGTGCCAGCAGTGAAACCGGGACAGGGATCTACGAGCAGTACTTC. It codes for CASSETGTGIYEQYF.

This clone was seen once. The chain employs TRBV12-5 and TRBJ2-2; perhaps TRBD2 as D (6 bases). The V gene lost 4 bases and the J gene lost 7 bases, with 13 bases spanning the gap. Germline CDR1 LGHNT, CDR2 FRNRAP. The CDR3 extends over 14 amino acids. For the CDR3, the DNA is TGTGCTAGTGGTTGGGGCGGGGCAGGCGGGGAGCTGTTTTTT. It is translated as CASGWGGAGGELFF.

As DNA, the CDR3 is TGCGCCAGCGGCCAAGGGGGTCCCCTCATTAACACCGGGGAGCTGTTTTTT. Its protein product is CASGQGGPLINTGELFF. The rearrangement uses TRBV5-1 and TRBJ2-2, with D perhaps TRBD1 (6 bases). This CDR3 is built from 17 residues. V was pared by 7 bases and J by 2 bases, with 21 bases between. CDR1 is SGHRS, CDR2 YFSETQ, per germline. The entire variable domain, with the rest obtained from reference TRBV5-1 and TRBJ2-2, is as follows: KAGVTQTPRYLIKTRGQQVTLSCSPISGHRSVSWYQQTPGQGLQFLFEYFSETQRNKGNFPGRFSGRQFSNSRSEMNVSTLELGDSALYLCASGQGGPLINTGELFFGEGSRLTVL.

This clone was detected once. This chain links TRBV19 with TRBJ2-1, with 14 positions matching TRBD2. The CDR3 spans 17 residues. The junction had 6 bases not matched to a gene; V was cut back by 4 bases and J by 4 bases. Germline-derived CDR1 and CDR2 are LNHDA and SQIVND (reference sequence). CDR3: CASSKGLAGGFYNEQFF. In DNA, the CDR3 is TGTGCCAGTAGTAAAGGACTAGCGGGGGGCTTTTACAATGAGCAGTTCTTC.

The chain uses TRBV2 and TRBJ2-1; no definite D call. V lost 4 bases to trimming and J lost 1 base, with 11 bases between them. The CDR3 has 15 amino acids. CDR1 and CDR2 (germline): SNHLY, FYNNEI. The CDR3 DNA reads as TGTGCCAGCAGTGCCGAGCAGCAGTCCTACAATGAGCAGTTCTTC. Translated: CASSAEQQSYNEQFF.

The chain is built from TRBV7-2 and TRBJ2-7; possibly TRBD1 or TRBD2 for D (5 bases each). The V end was cut by 5 bases, the J end by 1 base, with 18 bases between. The CDR3 covers 16 residues. Germline lookup yields CDR1 SGHTA and CDR2 FQGNSA. The DNA of the CDR3 is TGTGCCAGCAGCCCCACCGGGACGGACCCATCCTACGAGCAGTACTTC. Encoded protein: CASSPTGTDPSYEQYF.

This clone was seen a handful of times. The chain is built from TRBV29-1 and TRBJ2-3; maybe TRBD1 (6 bases). Trimming took 2 bases from V and 5 from J, leaving 11 bases between them. Germline lookup yields CDR1 SQVTM and CDR2 ANQGSEA. There are 13 residues in the CDR3. The CDR3 sequence: CSVERGMGDTQYF. The CDR3 DNA follows: TGCAGCGTTGAAAGGGGGATGGGAGATACGCAGTATTTT.

The chain is built from TRBV9 and TRBJ2-7; D unclear. CDR1 is SGDLS and CDR2 is YYNGEE in the germline V gene. Trimming left V 5 bases short and J 6 bases short, with 18 bases between. This CDR3 spans 14 amino acids. CDR3 DNA sequence: TGTGCCAGCAGGGACCCGGGCGCAAACCTCGAGCAGTACTTC. Protein sequence: CASRDPGANLEQYF.

In this sample, this clone turned up a few times. This chain connects TRBV7-8 to TRBJ2-4, with TRBD1 matching 7 bases. CDR3 length: 17 amino acids. Germline lookup yields CDR1 SGHVS and CDR2 FQNEAQ. The trim removed 5 bases at V and 1 base at J, leaving 11 bases unmatched. The CDR3 DNA reads as TGTGCCAGCAGCCAGAACGACAGGGCCTTGGCCAAAAACATTCAGTACTTC. Translation: CASSQNDRALAKNIQYF.